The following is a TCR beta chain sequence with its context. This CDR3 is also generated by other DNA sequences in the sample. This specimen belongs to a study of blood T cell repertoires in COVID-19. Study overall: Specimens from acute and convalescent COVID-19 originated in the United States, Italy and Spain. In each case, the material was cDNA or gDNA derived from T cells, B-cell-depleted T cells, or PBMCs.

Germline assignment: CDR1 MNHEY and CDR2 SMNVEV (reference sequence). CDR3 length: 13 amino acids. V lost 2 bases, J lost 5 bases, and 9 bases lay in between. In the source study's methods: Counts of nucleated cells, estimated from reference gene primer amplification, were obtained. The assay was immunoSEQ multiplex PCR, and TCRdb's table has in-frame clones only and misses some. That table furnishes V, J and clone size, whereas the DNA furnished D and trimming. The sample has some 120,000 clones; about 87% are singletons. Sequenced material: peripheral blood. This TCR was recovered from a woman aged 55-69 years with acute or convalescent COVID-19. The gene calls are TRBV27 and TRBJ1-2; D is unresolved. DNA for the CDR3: TGTGCCAGCAGTTTAAAATCGGGGTATGGCTACACCTTC. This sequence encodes CASSLKSGYGYTF.